This TCR beta chain was identified during a study of T-cell memory formation after mild COVID-19. Constant-segment primers and 5'RACE yielded cDNA libraries for TCR alpha and TCR beta, each carrying sample barcodes and UMIs. MiXCR, run by TCRdb on the 5' RACE reads, gives a single entry per CDR3 protein. The sample records hundreds of thousands of distinct CDR3 sequences, 20% to 25% being singletons. Concerning this clonotype itself: The target antigen is unknown.

Study observations and caveats: Contracting clones from day 15 to 85 showed balanced CD4/CD8; later expanders favored CD4+. The study detected some responding clones in pre-infection memory, suggesting cross-reactive memory joined.

The sequenced sample was PBMCs or a T cell subset sorted from them (not recorded which). The receptor comes from a man younger than 35 who had mild COVID-19 (a few samples of this study predate the infection). Cell type and time point are not known.

The CDR3 spells CARRYQPQHF. In DNA, the CDR3 is TGTGCCAGGAGATATCAGCCCCAGCATTTT. The V gene is TRBV6-4, the J gene TRBJ1-5; D not resolved. The CDR3 loop spans 10 amino acids. The germline V gene encodes CDR1 MRHNA and CDR2 SNTAGT. The V and J ends lost 9 bases and 5 bases respectively, with 5 bases between them.